This T cell receptor beta chain was sequenced in a study of OX40 agonist ivuxolimab in advanced cancers. Data came from immunoSEQ multiplex PCR; TCRdb stores just in-frame clones and leaves some out. The data contain 75,000 to 80,000 clones, more than 70% of them singletons. The material was CD4+ or CD8+ T cells sorted from blood, obtained in a trial of the OX40 agonist ivuxolimab. The sequence derives from an adult with an advanced solid tumor such as melanoma, head and neck, liver or kidney cancer.

The CDR3 is CAWSVGTSGYNEQFF. DNA of the CDR3: TGTGCCTGGAGTGTAGGGACTAGCGGCTACAATGAGCAGTTCTTC. V is TRBV30 and J is TRBJ2-1, with TRBD2 identical over 11 bases. The CDR3 spans 15 residues. V was clipped by 0 bases and J by 3 bases; unmatched bases: 1. Germline CDR1 GTSNPN, CDR2 SVGIG (reference sequence).